These T cell receptor beta chains were read from a single sample in a study of T cell repertoires in cytomegalovirus infection. TCRdb fed the reads into MiXCR, producing one record per CDR3 protein. The repertoire holds roughly 150,000 distinct CDR3 sequences, with 17% as singletons. Sequencing input: CD8+ T cells from PBMCs. Receptors were obtained from a human donor in good health (CMV status not recorded). Some clones in this sample may be carry-over from other donors' samples. Both conserved end residues are part of each CDR3. The D gene is left open where the match is weak.

>TRBJ2-5|TRBV7-4|14|-
CASSPLVDQETQYF
>TRBJ1-5|TRBV6-2/TRBV6-3|12|-
CASSLRPHTQHF
>TRBJ2-7|TRBV7-6|17|-
CASSFKALGVPGYEQYF
>TRBJ1-5|TRBV28|15|-
CASSSYPGTNQPQHF
>TRBJ2-1|TRBV7-3|13|-
CASSLVPGTEQFF
>TRBJ2-7|TRBV7-9|14|-
CASSSDGSTYEQYF
>TRBJ1-1|TRBV6-2/TRBV6-3|14|-
CASSYARVNTEAFF
>TRBJ2-3|TRBV7-8|16|-
CASSLEGGTSTDTQYF
>TRBJ2-7|TRBV12-5|14|-
CASGSLDRNYEQYF
>TRBJ2-3|TRBV6-2/TRBV6-3|15|-
CASSYSVVATDTQYF
>TRBJ2-3|TRBV12-3/TRBV12-4|12|-
CASSGRTDTQYF
>TRBJ2-5|TRBV19|16|-
CASSTRLTGIAETQYF
>TRBJ1-2|TRBV14|15|-
CASSQARGSYYGYTF
>TRBJ1-1|TRBV7-6|14|-
CASTPLEGNTEAFF
>TRBJ2-7|TRBV19|14|TRBD2
CASSRSGSSYEQYF
>TRBJ2-2|TRBV6-1|16|-
CASSETGTVNTGELFF
>TRBJ2-7|TRBV15|19|TRBD2
CATSRDNRGLAGGSYEQYF
>TRBJ2-5|TRBV6-2/TRBV6-3|14|TRBD1
CASSYTGGAETQYF
>TRBJ1-5|TRBV7-2|14|-
CASSSVLGSQPQHF
>TRBJ2-1|TRBV7-2|15|TRBD1
CASSLPGQAYNEQFF
>TRBJ2-1|TRBV11-1|14|-
CASSLAMGVDEQFF
>TRBJ2-2|TRBV7-9|15|-
CASSLSRANTGELFF
>TRBJ2-7|TRBV5-1|11|-
CASKGGAEQYF
>TRBJ2-7|TRBV29-1|15|-
CSVHGDTKSAYEQYF
>TRBJ2-7|TRBV7-2|15|TRBD2
CASSSSFSSGYEQYF
>TRBJ2-7|TRBV7-9|15|TRBD1
CASSPWDRGSDEQYF
>TRBJ1-5|TRBV28|15|-
CASSPPSGGNQPQHF
>TRBJ1-1|TRBV15|16|TRBD1
CATSSTFTGGRTEAFF
>TRBJ2-3|TRBV7-2|15|TRBD2
CASSLASGGTRAQYF
>TRBJ2-7|TRBV12-3/TRBV12-4|15|TRBD2
CASSGLAGLVDEQYF
>TRBJ2-5|TRBV7-6|15|TRBD2
CASSLQRGGGETQYF
>TRBJ2-7|TRBV12-3/TRBV12-4|12|-
CASNTGRSEQYF
>TRBJ2-7|TRBV7-2|15|-
CASSLDLGFLYEQYF
>TRBJ2-4|TRBV28|13|-
CASTLDSKNIQYF
>TRBJ1-1|TRBV7-8|15|TRBD1
CASSIGQGVNTEAFF
>TRBJ2-7|TRBV7-6|12|-
CASSLTGQEQYF
>TRBJ1-1|TRBV12-3/TRBV12-4|13|-
CASSPMGFPEAFF
>TRBJ2-7|TRBV7-2|14|-
CASSEWQGLGEQYF
>TRBJ2-3|TRBV6-2/TRBV6-3|15|TRBD2
CASSYSGGRRDTQYF
>TRBJ2-6|TRBV4-1|22|-
CASSQDVRSGGRGRSGANVLTF
>TRBJ2-1|TRBV11-1|12|-
CASSSSANEQFF
>TRBJ1-1|TRBV14|12|-
CASSSGGPVAFF
>TRBJ2-2|TRBV7-9|10|-
CASSSGELFF
>TRBJ1-3|TRBV6-5|14|-
CASSSRGPGNTIYF
>TRBJ2-2|TRBV7-6|15|-
CASSSRDPDTGELFF
>TRBJ1-5|TRBV15|12|TRBD1
CATSTRTGPQHF